Listed below are T cell receptor beta chains from one sample, sequenced in a study of metastatic and nonmetastatic thyroid tumors. Using MiXCR, TCRdb re-called clones from the PCR reads. The sample has 90,000 or so clones; around 7.8% are singletons. The material sequenced was blood. The receptors stem from a female donor with papillary thyroid cancer or a benign thyroid nodule (not recorded which). Some clones in this sample may be carry-over from other donors' samples. CDR3s include the opening cysteine and the closing phenylalanine or tryptophan. The D gene is left open where the match is weak. Rows may omit the clone size; those that give it use once, few, many or a size class.

D	V	J	size	CDR3	DNA
TRBD1	TRBV12-3/TRBV12-4	TRBJ1-1	many	CASSSIRGSTTEAFF	TGTGCCAGCAGTTCCATCAGGGGGTCGACCACTGAAGCTTTCTTT
.	TRBV30	TRBJ2-3	many	CALYSGRGTDTQYF	TGTGCCTTGTATAGCGGTCGAGGCACAGATACGCAGTATTTT
.	TRBV6-1	TRBJ2-7	many	CASSEATQGTSEEQYF	TGTGCCAGCAGTGAAGCAACCCAGGGAACATCGGAAGAGCAGTACTTC
.	TRBV19	TRBJ2-5	few	CASSLLGETQYF	TGTGCCAGTAGTCTGCTAGGGGAGACCCAGTACTTC
.	TRBV6-1	TRBJ2-3	many	CASSEADSSTDTQYF	TGTGCCAGCAGTGAGGCCGACTCTTCCACAGATACGCAGTATTTT
TRBD1	TRBV7-8	TRBJ2-5	many	CASSLRGTAIETQYF	TGTGCCAGCAGCTTGCGTGGGACAGCCATCGAGACCCAGTACTTC
.	TRBV27	TRBJ1-2	few	CASSVRGNYGYTF	TGTGCCAGCAGTGTGAGGGGAAACTATGGCTACACCTTC
.	TRBV20-1	TRBJ1-1	.	CSAGPLGDNTEAFF	TGCAGTGCAGGTCCTCTGGGGGACAACACTGAAGCTTTCTTT
.	TRBV14	TRBJ1-6	.	CASSQARTQYNSPLHF	TGTGCCAGCAGCCAAGCCAGGACACAATATAATTCACCCCTCCACTTT
TRBD1	TRBV24-1	TRBJ1-5	few	CATSDPQGRAQHF	TGTGCCACCAGTGACCCACAGGGGAGGGCCCAGCATTTT
.	TRBV24-1	TRBJ1-6	many	CATSDLWRGGSPLHF	TGTGCCACCAGTGATTTGTGGAGGGGCGGTTCACCCCTCCACTTT
.	TRBV11-2	TRBJ1-2	few	CASSFGGLYYGYTF	TGTGCCAGCAGCTTCGGTGGGCTTTACTATGGCTACACCTTC
.	TRBV10-3	TRBJ1-2	many	CAINPTVNYGYTF	TGTGCCATCAATCCTACAGTTAACTATGGCTACACCTTC
.	TRBV5-1	TRBJ2-3	.	CASSQNGPPGDTQYF	TGCGCCAGCAGCCAAAACGGGCCCCCTGGAGATACGCAGTATTTT
TRBD2	TRBV4-1	TRBJ2-1	many	CASSQGTSQEQFF	TGCGCCAGCAGCCAAGGGACTAGCCAAGAGCAGTTCTTC
.	TRBV29-1	TRBJ2-2	few	CSVPGPGELFF	TGCAGCGTTCCGGGACCGGGAGAGCTGTTTTTT
.	TRBV20-1	TRBJ2-5	many	CSARDWATPGETQYF	TGCAGTGCTAGAGATTGGGCAACTCCGGGCGAGACCCAGTACTTC
.	TRBV9	TRBJ2-5	many	CASSLGQKETQYF	TGTGCCAGCAGCCTCGGACAAAAAGAGACCCAGTACTTC
.	TRBV6-5	TRBJ2-7	many	CASSYDPGGRGQEQYF	TGTGCCAGCAGTTATGATCCGGGAGGCAGGGGGCAGGAGCAGTACTTC
.	TRBV20-1	TRBJ1-6	.	CSASPPGSPLHF	TGCAGTGCTAGTCCTCCCGGGTCACCCCTCCACTTT
.	TRBV11-2	TRBJ2-7	many	CASSLMMSTMIYEQYF	TGTGCCAGCAGCTTAATGATGTCCACAATGATTTACGAGCAGTACTTC
.	TRBV7-3	TRBJ1-6	.	CASISGGRQSPLHF	TGTGCCAGCATTTCCGGCGGGAGGCAGAGTCCCCTCCACTTT
.	TRBV5-6	TRBJ2-7	many	CASETSVSYEQYF	TGTGCCAGCGAGACTTCTGTCTCCTACGAGCAGTACTTC
TRBD2	TRBV15	TRBJ2-1	.	CATRKGLAGGPGNEQFF	TGTGCCACCAGAAAGGGACTAGCGGGGGGGCCGGGTAATGAGCAGTTCTTC
TRBD1	TRBV9	TRBJ2-3	many	CASSVERTGTGRTDTQYF	TGTGCCAGCAGCGTAGAAAGGACTGGGACAGGGCGCACAGATACGCAGTATTTT
.	TRBV6-5	TRBJ1-2	many	CASSYSTGANYGYTF	TGTGCCAGCAGTTACTCGACGGGGGCGAACTATGGCTACACCTTC
.	TRBV7-2	TRBJ2-4	.	CASSLVLGSTNIQYF	TGTGCCAGCAGCTTAGTTTTAGGAAGTACTAACATTCAGTACTTC